The 10 T cell receptor beta chains below come from one sample, sequenced in a study of cytomegalovirus exposure and HLA in healthy donors. The PCR made use of 60 Vbeta and 13 Jbeta primers. This table comes from immunoSEQ multiplex PCR, and its TCRdb copy is limited to in-frame clones, with some not included. The sample features roughly 55,000 clones, with 9.5% to 11% in its top ten. Sequenced input: PBMCs. The receptors come from a woman aged 45-65 years in good health and CMV-seropositive.

V gene TRBV25-1 combines with J gene TRBJ1-4; D remains ambiguous. The CDR3 loop spans 13 amino acids. V was cut by 9 bases and J by 7 bases, with 15 bases left in between. Looked up from germline, CDR1 is MGHDK and CDR2 is SYGVNS. The CDR3 region has the DNA TGTGCCAGTCGTGCCCAGTCCCCTGAAAAACTGTTTTTT. Its protein is CASRAQSPEKLFF.

The rearrangement links TRBV7-8 to TRBJ2-7; a possible D gene is TRBD1 (6 bases). The CDR3 totals 14 residues. V was pared by 3 bases and J by 5 bases, with 14 bases between. CDR1 is SGHVS, CDR2 FQNEAQ, per germline. The CDR3 region is CASSFEDSSNEQYF. The CDR3, as DNA: TGTGCCAGCAGCTTTGAGGACAGCAGCAACGAGCAGTACTTC.

The chain recombines TRBV5-1 with TRBJ2-7, with 8 bases matching TRBD2. V dropped 2 bases and J dropped 2; count of bases not matched to a gene: 15. This CDR3 has 18 residues. Per the germline V gene, CDR1 is SGHRS and CDR2 is YFSETQ. The CDR3 is CASSLGTSVTGFAYEQYF. The CDR3 DNA sequence: TGCGCCAGCAGCTTAGGGACTAGTGTAACCGGTTTCGCCTACGAGCAGTACTTC.

The CDR3 here is CASSYSGTGGEKLFF. The CDR3 nucleotides are TGTGCCAGCAGTTACTCTGGGACAGGGGGCGAAAAACTGTTTTTT. The chain joins TRBV6-5 to TRBJ1-4, with 12 nucleotides matching TRBD1. V lost 0 bases, J lost 8 bases, and 1 base stayed unmatched. Per the germline V gene, CDR1 is MNHEY and CDR2 is SVGAGI. CDR3 length: 15 residues.

The chain is built from TRBV5-1 and TRBJ2-3; D gene unclear. Trimming stripped 4 bases from V and 6 bases from J, with 9 bases between. The CDR3 has 12 residues. Germline loops: CDR1 SGHRS, CDR2 YFSETQ. The CDR3 sequence: CASSLLLDTQYF. DNA of the CDR3: TGCGCCAGCAGCCTACTTCTTGATACGCAGTATTTT.

The chain joins TRBV5-4 to TRBJ2-7; 10 nucleotides agree with TRBD2. The CDR3 extends over 15 amino acids. CDR1 and CDR2 (germline): SGHNT, YYREEE (reference sequence). After removal of 5 bases from V and 0 bases from J, the junction contained 5 bases not matched to a gene. The CDR3 reads CASSLAGVLSYEQYF. In DNA, the CDR3 is TGTGCCAGCAGTCTAGCGGGGGTCCTCTCCTACGAGCAGTACTTC.

The rearrangement uses TRBV4-1 and TRBJ2-7; a weak D match, TRBD2 (5 bases). The CDR3 runs 17 residues. Trimming pared 3 bases from V and 4 bases from J, leaving 22 bases between. Germline loops: CDR1 MGHRA, CDR2 YSYEKL. This CDR3 reads CASSQVPRGRGRYEQYF. The CDR3 DNA reads TGCGCCAGCAGCCAGGTTCCTCGGGGTAGAGGGAGATACGAGCAGTACTTC.

The chain combines TRBV6-5 with TRBJ1-5; D not certain. CDR3 length: 15 residues. CDR1 is MNHEY and CDR2 is SVGAGI in the germline V gene. V was pared by 0 bases and J by 6 bases, with 12 bases between. CDR3 protein: CASSYSNQKLQPQHF. CDR3 sequence (DNA): TGTGCCAGCAGTTACTCGAATCAAAAACTTCAGCCCCAGCATTTT.

The CDR3 DNA reads TGTGCCAGCAGCTATGGGGGGGAGGCTACCGAGCAGTACTTC. Its protein product is CASSYGGEATEQYF. V and J are TRBV7-2 and TRBJ2-7; 7 bases map to TRBD2. V was clipped by 4 bases and J by 6 bases; unmatched bases: 9. Germline V lookup: CDR1 SGHTA, CDR2 FQGNSA. CDR3 length: 14 residues.

In DNA form, the CDR3 reads TGTGCCAGCAGCTTAGGGTTCCGGGGTGAGGGCTATGGCTACACCTTC. It codes for CASSLGFRGEGYGYTF. The chain is built from TRBV7-6 and TRBJ1-2, with D uncertain. Trimming left V 1 base short and J 4 bases short, with 16 bases between. The CDR3 sequence is 16 residues long. CDR1 is SGHVS, CDR2 FNYEAQ, per germline.